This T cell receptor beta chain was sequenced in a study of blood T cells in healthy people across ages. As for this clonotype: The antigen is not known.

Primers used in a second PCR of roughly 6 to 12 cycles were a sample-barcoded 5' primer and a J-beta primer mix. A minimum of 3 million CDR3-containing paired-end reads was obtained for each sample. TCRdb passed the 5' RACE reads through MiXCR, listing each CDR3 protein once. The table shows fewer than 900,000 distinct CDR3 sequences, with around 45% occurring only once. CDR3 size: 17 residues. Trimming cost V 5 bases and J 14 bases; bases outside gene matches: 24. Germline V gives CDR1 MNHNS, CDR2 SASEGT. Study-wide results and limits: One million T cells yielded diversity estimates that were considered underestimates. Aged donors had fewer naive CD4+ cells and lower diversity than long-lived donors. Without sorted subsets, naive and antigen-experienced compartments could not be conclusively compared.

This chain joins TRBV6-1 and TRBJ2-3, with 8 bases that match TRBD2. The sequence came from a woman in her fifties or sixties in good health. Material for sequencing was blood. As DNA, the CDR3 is TGTGCCAGCAGTCTATCCCCTCCGTCCGGGGGGGCTCCGGGAGCGTATTTT. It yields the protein CASSLSPPSGGAPGAYF.